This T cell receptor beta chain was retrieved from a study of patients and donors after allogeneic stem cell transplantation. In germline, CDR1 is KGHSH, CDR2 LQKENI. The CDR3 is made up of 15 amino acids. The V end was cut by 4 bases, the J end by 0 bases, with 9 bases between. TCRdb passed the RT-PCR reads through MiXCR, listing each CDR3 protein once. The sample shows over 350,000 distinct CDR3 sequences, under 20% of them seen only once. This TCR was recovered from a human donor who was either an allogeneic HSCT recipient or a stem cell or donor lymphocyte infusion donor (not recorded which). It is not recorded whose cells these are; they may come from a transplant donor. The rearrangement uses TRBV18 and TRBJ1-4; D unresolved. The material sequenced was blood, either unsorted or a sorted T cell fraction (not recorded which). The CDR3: CASSQIQATNEKLFF. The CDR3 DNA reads TGTGCCAGCTCACAAATACAAGCAACTAATGAAAAACTGTTTTTT.